The 21 T cell receptor beta chains given below trace back to one sample, sequenced in a study of shared clonotypes between healthy human individuals. TCRdb's table, derived via immunoSEQ multiplex PCR, lists solely in-frame clones and lacks some. The sample records about 680,000 clones, 60% to 75% being singletons. The sample comprised memory CD4+ T cells sorted from blood. Specified subset: CD45RA-negative fraction. The receptors stem from a woman in her thirties in good health.

A word on this clone: The same CDR3 is also encoded by other DNA sequences in this sample. The chain is built from TRBV28 and TRBJ1-1; D is ambiguous. The germline CDR1 and CDR2 sequences are MDHEN and SYDVKM. The CDR3 loop spans 13 amino acids. The V and J ends lost 6 bases and 0 bases respectively, with 8 bases between them. The CDR3 nucleotides are TGTGCCAGCAGCCTACAGTTGAACACTGAAGCTTTCTTT. Protein product: CASSLQLNTEAFF.

The rearrangement uses TRBV4-1 and TRBJ1-1; D possibly corresponds to TRBD1 (6 bases). The V and J ends lost 3 bases and 4 bases respectively, with 15 bases between them. CDR3 length: 15 amino acids. CDR1 MGHRA and CDR2 YSYEKL come from the germline V gene. CDR3 region: CASSQVGQLSTEAFF. The CDR3 coding sequence is TGCGCCAGCAGCCAGGTCGGACAGCTAAGCACTGAAGCTTTCTTT.

The rearrangement uses TRBV7-3 and TRBJ2-7; D not resolved. Trimming removed 5 bases at V and 4 bases at J, with 15 bases between. This CDR3 region has 14 residues. CDR1 is SGHTA, CDR2 FQGTGA, per germline. CDR3 DNA sequence: TGTGCCAGCAGCCCAGGTCCACCCCATTACGAGCAGTACTTC. Translated, it gives CASSPGPPHYEQYF.

The gene calls are TRBV28 and TRBJ1-5, with 7 bases identical to TRBD1. The CDR3 has 15 residues. Per the germline V gene, CDR1 is MDHEN and CDR2 is SYDVKM. V was pared by 4 bases and J by 8 bases, with 11 bases of the junction left unmatched. CDR3 loop: CASSYFRQGDKPQHF. The CDR3 nucleotides are TGTGCCAGCAGTTACTTCCGACAGGGCGACAAGCCCCAGCATTTT.

On this clone itself: The sample carries other DNA sequences with the same CDR3. The CDR3 protein is CASIPGAGGGYEQYF. As DNA, the CDR3 is TGTGCCAGCATCCCAGGGGCGGGAGGTGGCTACGAGCAGTACTTC. This rearrangement joins TRBV6-5 to TRBJ2-7; 8 bases are shared with TRBD2. Germline V gene data show CDR1 as MNHEY and CDR2 as SVGAGI. V lost 7 bases to trimming and J lost 3 bases; unmatched junction nucleotides: 11. There are 15 residues in the CDR3.

The chain joins TRBV5-1 to TRBJ1-2; tentatively, D is TRBD1 (5 bases). Looked up from germline, CDR1 is SGHRS and CDR2 is YFSETQ. The length of the CDR3 is 16 residues. The V gene lost 2 bases and the J gene lost 3 bases, with 17 bases spanning the gap. The DNA of the CDR3 is TGCGCCAGCAGCTTACGCCAGGGACCCCCGGACTATGGCTACACCTTC. The encoded protein is CASSLRQGPPDYGYTF.

V and J are TRBV11-2 and TRBJ2-7; D gene uncertain. Germline CDR1 SGHAT, CDR2 FQNNGV. Trimming left V 6 bases short and J 0 bases short, with 18 bases between. The CDR3 runs to 16 residues. As DNA, the CDR3 is TGTGCCAGCAGGGCCTGGACGGGCAGGAGCTCCTACGAGCAGTACTTC. Translation gives CASRAWTGRSSYEQYF.

The chain recombines TRBV6-4 with TRBJ1-1; perhaps TRBD1 as D (5 bases). CDR1 MRHNA and CDR2 SNTAGT come from the germline V gene. CDR3 size: 13 residues. The germline V and J ends were trimmed by 6 bases and 4 bases, with 12 bases remaining between them. In DNA form, the CDR3 reads TGTGCCAGCAGGAACGACAGCCCCACTGAAGCTTTCTTT. Translated, it gives CASRNDSPTEAFF.

About this clone: Other DNA sequences in this specimen translate into the identical CDR3. The chain links TRBV5-5 to TRBJ1-5, with D unresolved. From germline, CDR1 is SGHKS and CDR2 YYEKEE (reference sequence). V was cut by 0 bases and J by 7 bases, with 11 bases left in between. CDR3 size: 14 residues. The CDR3 bases are TGTGCCAGCAGCTTGGAGCCGGGTAACCAGCCCCAGCATTTT. This codes for CASSLEPGNQPQHF.

On this clone itself: The same CDR3 also results from other DNA sequences found in this sample. The J gene is TRBJ2-5, the V gene TRBV4-1, with no clear D. V gave up 1 base and J gave up 5 bases, with 8 bases separating them. The CDR3 is 13 amino acids. The V gene's germline CDR1 is MGHRA and CDR2 YSYEKL. CDR3 DNA sequence: TGCGCCAGCAGCCAAGTAGCTGGCGAGACCCAGTACTTC. Translation: CASSQVAGETQYF.

Only a few counts were recorded for this clone. The rearrangement uses TRBV19 and TRBJ2-2; 12 bases are a match to TRBD2. In germline, CDR1 is LNHDA, CDR2 SQIVND (reference sequence). The CDR3 consists of 17 residues. V lost 6 bases and J lost 0; bases outside the gene matches: 5. The CDR3 is CASSLLAGGPNTGELFF. For the CDR3, the DNA is TGTGCCAGTAGCCTACTAGCGGGAGGCCCGAACACCGGGGAGCTGTTTTTT.

The rearrangement links TRBV7-2 to TRBJ2-2; no definite D call. The germline V gene encodes CDR1 SGHTA and CDR2 FQGNSA. CDR3 size: 16 residues. V lost 5 bases, J lost 2 bases, and 15 bases lay in between. In DNA, the CDR3 is TGTGCCAGCAGCGCCCAACCGTATTTTAACACCGGGGAGCTGTTTTTT. Its protein is CASSAQPYFNTGELFF.

The rearrangement links TRBV7-2 to TRBJ2-7; 7 bases are a match to TRBD2. CDR3 length equals 13 residues. Germline loops: CDR1 SGHTA, CDR2 FQGNSA. J lost 7 bases, V lost 5 bases, and 8 bases had no gene match. This chain's CDR3 is CASSRSGKLEQYF. CDR3 nucleotide sequence: TGTGCCAGCAGCCGAAGCGGGAAGTTAGAGCAGTACTTC. The full variable domain, completed using reference TRBV7-2 and TRBJ2-7, is GAGVSQSPSNKVTEKGKDVELRCDPISGHTALYWYRQSLGQGLEFLIYFQGNSAPDKSGLPSDRFSAERTGGSVSTLTIQRTQQEDSAVYLCASSRSGKLEQYFGPGTRLTVT.

This clone was observed a few times. J is TRBJ1-2 and V is TRBV19; 8 bases match TRBD1. CDR3 size: 14 residues. Germline V gives CDR1 LNHDA, CDR2 SQIVND (reference sequence). The V gene end was trimmed by 7 bases and the J gene end by 7 bases; junction bases not matched to a gene: 11. The CDR3 here is CASNPGQARSGYTF. CDR3 nucleotide sequence: TGTGCCAGTAACCCGGGACAGGCCAGAAGTGGCTACACCTTC.

CDR3 residues: CASRTLAANYGYTF. CDR3 bases: TGTGCCAGCAGGACCCTGGCGGCTAACTATGGCTACACCTTC. The chain couples TRBV28 to TRBJ1-2; unclear D gene. The CDR3 is made up of 14 amino acids. Germline CDR1 MDHEN, CDR2 SYDVKM. The V gene lost 6 bases and the J gene lost 0 bases, with 11 bases spanning the gap.

The gene calls are TRBV6-4 and TRBJ1-2, with a weak D call TRBD1 (5 bases). Trimming pared 5 bases from V and 2 bases from J, leaving 12 bases between. The CDR3 sequence is 14 residues long. Germline CDR1 and CDR2: MRHNA and SNTAGT. CDR3 protein: CASSIEGANYGYTF. CDR3 coding DNA: TGTGCCAGCAGTATCGAAGGGGCAAACTATGGCTACACCTTC.

The chain has TRBV2 and TRBJ2-4; D possibly corresponds to TRBD1 (6 bases). V was cut by 8 bases and J by 0 bases, with 14 bases left in between. This CDR3 contains 15 residues. Looked up from germline, CDR1 is SNHLY and CDR2 is FYNNEI. This CDR3 reads CASVDSLTAKNIQYF. CDR3 nucleotides: TGTGCCAGCGTGGACAGCCTGACAGCCAAAAACATTCAGTACTTC.

The gene calls are TRBV5-4 and TRBJ2-5; possible D gene TRBD1, 6 bases. Trimming stripped 5 bases from V and 5 bases from J, with 16 bases between. This CDR3 is built from 14 residues. From germline, CDR1 is SGHNT and CDR2 YYREEE (reference sequence). Written as DNA, the CDR3 is TGTGCCAGCAGTTCTCAGGGGTTCCGGGAGACCCAGTACTTC. Residues: CASSSQGFRETQYF.

This chain uses TRBV19 with TRBJ1-5; no definite D call. The CDR3 runs to 12 residues. The V end lost 3 bases, the J end lost 4 bases, and 4 bases lay between the germline ends. The germline gives CDR1 LNHDA, CDR2 SQIVND (reference sequence). In DNA form, the CDR3 reads TGTGCCAGTAGTATTAAGAATCAGCCCCAGCATTTT. Residues: CASSIKNQPQHF.

V is TRBV11-2 and J is TRBJ2-5; 7 bases align to TRBD1. This CDR3 is 14 amino acids long. Per the germline V gene, CDR1 is SGHAT and CDR2 is FQNNGV. The J segment lost 2 bases and the V segment lost 1 base, leaving 1 base of the junction unmatched. The DNA of the CDR3 is TGTGCCAGCAGCTTAGGGGGACAGCAAGAGACCCAGTACTTC. It yields the protein CASSLGGQQETQYF.

The chain employs TRBV7-8 and TRBJ1-1, with 7 positions matching TRBD1. Germline V gene lookup returns CDR1 SGHVS and CDR2 FQNEAQ. Losses at the gene ends were 4 bases for V and 6 bases for J; bases not matched to a gene: 5. The length of the CDR3 is 13 residues. The CDR3 spells CASSSTGQPEAFF. The CDR3 nucleotides are TGTGCCAGCAGCTCAACGGGACAGCCTGAAGCTTTCTTT. Looking up the rest from reference TRBV7-8 and TRBJ1-1 gives the full variable domain: GAGVSQSPRYKVAKRGQDVALRCDPISGHVSLFWYQQALGQGPEFLTYFQNEAQLDKSGLPSDRFFAERPEGSVSTLKIQRTQQEDSAVYLCASSSTGQPEAFFGQGTRLTVV.